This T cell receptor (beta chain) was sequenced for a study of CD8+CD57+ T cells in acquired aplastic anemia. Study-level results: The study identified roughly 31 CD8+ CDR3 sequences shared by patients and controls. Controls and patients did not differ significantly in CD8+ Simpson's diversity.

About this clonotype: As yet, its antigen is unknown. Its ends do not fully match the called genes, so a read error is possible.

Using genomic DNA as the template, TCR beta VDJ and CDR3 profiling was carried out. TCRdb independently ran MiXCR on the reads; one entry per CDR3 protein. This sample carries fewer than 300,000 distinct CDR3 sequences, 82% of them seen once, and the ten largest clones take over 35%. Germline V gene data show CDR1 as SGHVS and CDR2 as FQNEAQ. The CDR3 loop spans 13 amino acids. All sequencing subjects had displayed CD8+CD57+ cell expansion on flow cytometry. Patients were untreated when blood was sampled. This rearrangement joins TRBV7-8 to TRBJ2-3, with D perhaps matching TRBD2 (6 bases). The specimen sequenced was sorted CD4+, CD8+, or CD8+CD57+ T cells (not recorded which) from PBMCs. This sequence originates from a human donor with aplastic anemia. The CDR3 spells CASGYGGADTPYF. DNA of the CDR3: TGTGCCAGCGGGTACGGGGGAGCTGATACGCCGTATTTT.